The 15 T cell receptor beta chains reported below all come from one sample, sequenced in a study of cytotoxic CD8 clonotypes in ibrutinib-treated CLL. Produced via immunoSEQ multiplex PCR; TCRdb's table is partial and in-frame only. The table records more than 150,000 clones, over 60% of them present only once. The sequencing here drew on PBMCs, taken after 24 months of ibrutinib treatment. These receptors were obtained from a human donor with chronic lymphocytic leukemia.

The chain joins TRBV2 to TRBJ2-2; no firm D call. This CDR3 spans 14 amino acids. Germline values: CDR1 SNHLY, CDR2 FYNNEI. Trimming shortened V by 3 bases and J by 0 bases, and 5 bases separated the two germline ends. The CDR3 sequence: CASSETPNTGELFF. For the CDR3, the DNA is TGTGCCAGCAGTGAGACGCCGAACACCGGGGAGCTGTTTTTT.

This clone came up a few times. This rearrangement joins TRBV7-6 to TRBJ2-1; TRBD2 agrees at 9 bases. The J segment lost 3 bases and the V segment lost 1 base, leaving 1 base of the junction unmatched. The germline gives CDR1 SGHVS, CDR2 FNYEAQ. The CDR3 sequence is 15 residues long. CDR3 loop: CASSLGLADYNEQFF. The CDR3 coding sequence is TGTGCCAGCAGCTTAGGACTAGCGGACTACAATGAGCAGTTCTTC. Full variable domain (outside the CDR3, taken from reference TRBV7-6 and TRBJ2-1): GAGVSQSPRYKVTKRGQDVALRCDPISGHVSLYWYRQALGQGPEFLTYFNYEAQQDKSGLPNDRFSAERPEGSISTLTIQRTEQRDSAMYRCASSLGLADYNEQFFGPGTRLTVL.

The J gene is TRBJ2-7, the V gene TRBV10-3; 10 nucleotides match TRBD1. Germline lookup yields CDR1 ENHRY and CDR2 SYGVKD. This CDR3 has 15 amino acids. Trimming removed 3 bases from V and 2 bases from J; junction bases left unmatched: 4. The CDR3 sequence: CAISDPGTGAYEQYF. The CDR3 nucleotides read TGTGCCATCAGTGACCCCGGGACAGGGGCCTACGAGCAGTACTTC.

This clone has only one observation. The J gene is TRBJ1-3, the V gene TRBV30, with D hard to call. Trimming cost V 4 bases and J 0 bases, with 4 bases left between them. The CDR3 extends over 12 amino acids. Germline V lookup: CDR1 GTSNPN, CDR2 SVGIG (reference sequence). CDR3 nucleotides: TGTGCCTGGATAGTCTCTGGAAACACCATATATTTT. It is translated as CAWIVSGNTIYF.

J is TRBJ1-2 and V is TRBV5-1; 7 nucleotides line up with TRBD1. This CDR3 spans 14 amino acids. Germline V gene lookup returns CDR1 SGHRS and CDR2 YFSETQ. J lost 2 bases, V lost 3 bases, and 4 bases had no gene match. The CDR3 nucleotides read TGCGCCAGCAGCTCCCAGACAGGGAACTATGGCTACACCTTC. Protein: CASSSQTGNYGYTF.

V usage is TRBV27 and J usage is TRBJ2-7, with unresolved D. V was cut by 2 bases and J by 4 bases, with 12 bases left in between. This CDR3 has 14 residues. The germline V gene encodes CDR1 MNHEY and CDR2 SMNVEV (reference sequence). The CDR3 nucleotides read TGTGCCAGCAGTTTAAGGTCGTCCATTTACGAGCAGTACTTC. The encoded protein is CASSLRSSIYEQYF.

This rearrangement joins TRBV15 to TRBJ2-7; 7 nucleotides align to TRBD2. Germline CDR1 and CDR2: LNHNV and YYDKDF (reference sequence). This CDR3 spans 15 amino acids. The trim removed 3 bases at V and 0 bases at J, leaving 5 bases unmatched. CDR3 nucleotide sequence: TGTGCCACCAGCAGGGGAGGGACGGCCTCCTACGAGCAGTACTTC. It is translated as CATSRGGTASYEQYF.

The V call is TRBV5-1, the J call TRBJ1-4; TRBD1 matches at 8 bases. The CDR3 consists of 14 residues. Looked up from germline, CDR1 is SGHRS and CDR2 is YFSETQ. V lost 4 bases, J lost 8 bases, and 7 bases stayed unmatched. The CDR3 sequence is CASSDRGGSEKLFF. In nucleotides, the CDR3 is TGCGCCAGCAGCGACAGGGGAGGATCCGAAAAACTGTTTTTT.

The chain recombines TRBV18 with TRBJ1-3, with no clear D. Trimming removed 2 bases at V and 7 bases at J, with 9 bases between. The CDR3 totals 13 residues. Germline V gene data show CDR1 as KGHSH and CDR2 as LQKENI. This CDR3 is CASSPEDLNTIYF. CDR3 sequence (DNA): TGTGCCAGCTCACCAGAGGACCTGAACACCATATATTTT.

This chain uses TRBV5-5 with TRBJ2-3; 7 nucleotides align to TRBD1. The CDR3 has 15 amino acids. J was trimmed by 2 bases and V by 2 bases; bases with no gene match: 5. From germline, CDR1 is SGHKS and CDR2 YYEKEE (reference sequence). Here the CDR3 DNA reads TGTGCCAGCAGCTTAAGGGACAGCTACACAGATACGCAGTATTTT. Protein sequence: CASSLRDSYTDTQYF.

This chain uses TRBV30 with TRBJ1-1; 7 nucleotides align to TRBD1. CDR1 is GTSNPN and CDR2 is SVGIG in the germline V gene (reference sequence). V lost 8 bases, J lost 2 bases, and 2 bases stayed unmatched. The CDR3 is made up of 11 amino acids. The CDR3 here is CAGTANTEAFF. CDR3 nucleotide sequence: TGTGCCGGGACAGCCAACACTGAAGCTTTCTTT.

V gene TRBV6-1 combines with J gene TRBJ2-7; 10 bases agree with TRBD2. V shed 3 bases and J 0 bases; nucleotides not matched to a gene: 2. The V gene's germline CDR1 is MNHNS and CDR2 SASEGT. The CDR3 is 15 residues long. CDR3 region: CASSDSSGSSYEQYF. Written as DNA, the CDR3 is TGTGCCAGCAGTGACTCTAGCGGGAGCTCCTACGAGCAGTACTTC.

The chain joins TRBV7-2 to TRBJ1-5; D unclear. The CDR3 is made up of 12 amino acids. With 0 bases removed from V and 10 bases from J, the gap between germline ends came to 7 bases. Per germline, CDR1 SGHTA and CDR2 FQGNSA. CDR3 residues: CASSLAGLPQHF. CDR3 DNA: TGTGCCAGCAGCTTAGCGGGCCTCCCCCAGCATTTT. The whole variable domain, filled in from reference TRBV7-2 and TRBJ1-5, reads GAGVSQSPSNKVTEKGKDVELRCDPISGHTALYWYRQSLGQGLEFLIYFQGNSAPDKSGLPSDRFSAERTGGSVSTLTIQRTQQEDSAVYLCASSLAGLPQHFGDGTRLSIL.

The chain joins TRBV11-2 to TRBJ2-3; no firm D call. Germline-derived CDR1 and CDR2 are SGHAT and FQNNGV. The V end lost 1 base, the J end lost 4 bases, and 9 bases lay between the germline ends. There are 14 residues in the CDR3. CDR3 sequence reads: CASSLVVSADTQYF. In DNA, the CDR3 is TGTGCCAGCAGCTTAGTGGTGTCAGCAGATACGCAGTATTTT.

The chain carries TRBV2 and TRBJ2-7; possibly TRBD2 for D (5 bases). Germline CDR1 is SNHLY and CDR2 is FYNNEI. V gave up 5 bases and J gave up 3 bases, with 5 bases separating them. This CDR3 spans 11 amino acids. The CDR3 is CASSRGYEQYF. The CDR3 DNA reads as TGTGCCAGCAGTCGGGGCTACGAGCAGTACTTC.